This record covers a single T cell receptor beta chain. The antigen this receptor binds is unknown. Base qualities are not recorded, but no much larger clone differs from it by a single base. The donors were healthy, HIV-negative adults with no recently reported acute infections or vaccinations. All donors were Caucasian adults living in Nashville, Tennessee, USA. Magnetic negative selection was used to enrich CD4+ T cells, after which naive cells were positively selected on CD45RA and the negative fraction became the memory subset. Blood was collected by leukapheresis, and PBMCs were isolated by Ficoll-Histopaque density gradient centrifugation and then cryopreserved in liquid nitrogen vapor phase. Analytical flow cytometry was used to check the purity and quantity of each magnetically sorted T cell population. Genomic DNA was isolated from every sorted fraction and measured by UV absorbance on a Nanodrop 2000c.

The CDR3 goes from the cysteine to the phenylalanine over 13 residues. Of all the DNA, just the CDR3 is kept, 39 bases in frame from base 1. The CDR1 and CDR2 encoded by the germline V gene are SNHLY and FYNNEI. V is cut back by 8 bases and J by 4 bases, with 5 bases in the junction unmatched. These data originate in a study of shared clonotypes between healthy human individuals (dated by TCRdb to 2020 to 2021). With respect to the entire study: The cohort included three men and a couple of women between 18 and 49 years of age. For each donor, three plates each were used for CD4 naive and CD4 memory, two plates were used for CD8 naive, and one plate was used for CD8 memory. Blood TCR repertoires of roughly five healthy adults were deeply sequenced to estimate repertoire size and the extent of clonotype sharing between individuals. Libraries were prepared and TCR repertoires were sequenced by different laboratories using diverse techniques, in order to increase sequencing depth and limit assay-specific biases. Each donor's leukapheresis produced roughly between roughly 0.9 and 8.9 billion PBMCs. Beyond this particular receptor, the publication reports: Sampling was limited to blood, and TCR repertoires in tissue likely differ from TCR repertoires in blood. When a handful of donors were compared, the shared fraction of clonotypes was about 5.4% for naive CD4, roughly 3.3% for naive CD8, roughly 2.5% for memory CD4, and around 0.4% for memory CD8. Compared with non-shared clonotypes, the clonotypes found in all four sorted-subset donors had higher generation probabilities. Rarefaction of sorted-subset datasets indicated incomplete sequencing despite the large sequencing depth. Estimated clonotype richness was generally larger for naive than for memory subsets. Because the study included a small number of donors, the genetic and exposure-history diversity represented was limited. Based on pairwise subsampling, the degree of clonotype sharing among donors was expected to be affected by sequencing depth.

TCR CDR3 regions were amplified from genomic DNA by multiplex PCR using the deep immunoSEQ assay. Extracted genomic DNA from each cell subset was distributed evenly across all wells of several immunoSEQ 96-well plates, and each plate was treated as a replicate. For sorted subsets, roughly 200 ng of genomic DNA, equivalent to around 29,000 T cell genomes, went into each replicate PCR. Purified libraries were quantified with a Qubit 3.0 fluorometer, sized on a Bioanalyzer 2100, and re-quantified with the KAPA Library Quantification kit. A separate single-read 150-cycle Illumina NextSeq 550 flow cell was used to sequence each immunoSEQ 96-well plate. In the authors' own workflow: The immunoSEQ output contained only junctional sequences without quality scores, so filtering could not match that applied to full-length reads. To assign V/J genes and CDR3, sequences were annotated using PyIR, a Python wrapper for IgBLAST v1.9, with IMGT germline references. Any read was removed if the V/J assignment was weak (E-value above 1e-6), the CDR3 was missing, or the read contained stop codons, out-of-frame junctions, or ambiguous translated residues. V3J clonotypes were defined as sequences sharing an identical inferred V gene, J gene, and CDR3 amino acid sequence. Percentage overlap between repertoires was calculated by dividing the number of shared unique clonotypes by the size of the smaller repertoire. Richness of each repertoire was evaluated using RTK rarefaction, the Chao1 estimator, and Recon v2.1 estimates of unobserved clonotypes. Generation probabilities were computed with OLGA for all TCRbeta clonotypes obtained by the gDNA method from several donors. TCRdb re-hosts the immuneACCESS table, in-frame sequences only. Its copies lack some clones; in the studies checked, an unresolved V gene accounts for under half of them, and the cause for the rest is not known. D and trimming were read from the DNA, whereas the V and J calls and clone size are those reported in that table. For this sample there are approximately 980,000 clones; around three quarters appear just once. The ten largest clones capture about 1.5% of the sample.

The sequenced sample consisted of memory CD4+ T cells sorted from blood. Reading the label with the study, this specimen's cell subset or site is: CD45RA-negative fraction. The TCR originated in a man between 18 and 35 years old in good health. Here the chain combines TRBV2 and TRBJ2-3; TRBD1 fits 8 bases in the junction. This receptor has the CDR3 CASGPQGADTQYF. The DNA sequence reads TGTGCCAGCGGACCACAGGGGGCAGATACGCAGTATTTT.